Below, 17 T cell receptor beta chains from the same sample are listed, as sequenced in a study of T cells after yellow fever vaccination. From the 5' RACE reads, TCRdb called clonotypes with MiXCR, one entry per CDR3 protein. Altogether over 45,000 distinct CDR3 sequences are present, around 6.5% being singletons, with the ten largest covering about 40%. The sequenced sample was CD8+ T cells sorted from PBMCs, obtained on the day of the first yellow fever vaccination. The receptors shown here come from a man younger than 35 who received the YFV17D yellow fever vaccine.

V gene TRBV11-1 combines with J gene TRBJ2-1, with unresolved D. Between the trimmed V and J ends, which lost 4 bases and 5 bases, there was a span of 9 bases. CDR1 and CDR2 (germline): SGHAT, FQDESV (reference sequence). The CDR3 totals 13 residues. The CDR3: CASSSDLNNEQFF. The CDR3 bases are TGTGCCAGCAGCTCGGACCTTAACAATGAGCAGTTCTTC.

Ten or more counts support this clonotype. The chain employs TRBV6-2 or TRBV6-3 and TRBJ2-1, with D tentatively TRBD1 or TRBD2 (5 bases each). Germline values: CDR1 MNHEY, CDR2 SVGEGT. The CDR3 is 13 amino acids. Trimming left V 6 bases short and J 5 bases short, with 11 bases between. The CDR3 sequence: CASSWGPNNEQFF. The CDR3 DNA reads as TGTGCCAGCAGCTGGGGACCCAACAATGAGCAGTTCTTC.

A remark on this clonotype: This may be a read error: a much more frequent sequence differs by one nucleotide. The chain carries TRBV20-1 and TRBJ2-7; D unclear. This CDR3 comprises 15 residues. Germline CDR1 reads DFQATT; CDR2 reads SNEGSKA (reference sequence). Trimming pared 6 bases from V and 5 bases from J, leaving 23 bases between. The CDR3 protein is CSAPAPGRTTNEQYF. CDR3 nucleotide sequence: TGCAGTGCCCCCGCGCCGGGCAGGACGACCAACGAGCAGTACTTC.

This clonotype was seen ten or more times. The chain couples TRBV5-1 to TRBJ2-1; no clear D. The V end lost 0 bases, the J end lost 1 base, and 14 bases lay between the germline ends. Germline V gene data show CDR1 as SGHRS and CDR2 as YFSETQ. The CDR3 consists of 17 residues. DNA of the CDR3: TGCGCCAGCAGCTTGGTTGCGGATCCCGTTTCCTACAATGAGCAGTTCTTC. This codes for CASSLVADPVSYNEQFF. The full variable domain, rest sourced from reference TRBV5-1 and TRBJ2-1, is KAGVTQTPRYLIKTRGQQVTLSCSPISGHRSVSWYQQTPGQGLQFLFEYFSETQRNKGNFPGRFSGRQFSNSRSEMNVSTLELGDSALYLCASSLVADPVSYNEQFFGPGTRLTVL.

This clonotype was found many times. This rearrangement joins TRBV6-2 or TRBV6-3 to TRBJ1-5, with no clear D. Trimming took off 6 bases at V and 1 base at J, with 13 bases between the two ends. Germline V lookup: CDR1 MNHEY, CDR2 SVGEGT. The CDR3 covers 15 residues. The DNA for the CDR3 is TGTGCCAGCAGCCATGCTGGGGAGAGCAATCAGCCCCAGCATTTT. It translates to CASSHAGESNQPQHF.

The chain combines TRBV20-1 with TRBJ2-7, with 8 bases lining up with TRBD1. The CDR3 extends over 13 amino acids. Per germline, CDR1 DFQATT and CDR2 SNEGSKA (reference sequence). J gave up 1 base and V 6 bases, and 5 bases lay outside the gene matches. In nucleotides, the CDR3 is TGCAGTGCAGCCGACAGGGGTTCCTACGAGCAGTACGTC. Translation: CSAADRGSYEQYV.

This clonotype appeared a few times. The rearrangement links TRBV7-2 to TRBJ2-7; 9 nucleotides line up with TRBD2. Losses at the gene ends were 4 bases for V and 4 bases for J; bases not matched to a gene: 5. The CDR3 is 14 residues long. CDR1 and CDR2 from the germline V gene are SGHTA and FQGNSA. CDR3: CASSSFSGGYEQYF. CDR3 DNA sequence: TGTGCCAGCAGCTCTTTTAGCGGGGGATACGAGCAGTACTTC.

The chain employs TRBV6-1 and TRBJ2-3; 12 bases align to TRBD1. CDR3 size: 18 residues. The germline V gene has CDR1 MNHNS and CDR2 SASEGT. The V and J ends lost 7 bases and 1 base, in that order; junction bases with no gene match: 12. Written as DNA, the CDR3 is TGTGCCAGCACCGCCGGGACAGGGGGCATAGTTGGCACAGATACGCAGTATTTT. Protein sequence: CASTAGTGGIVGTDTQYF.

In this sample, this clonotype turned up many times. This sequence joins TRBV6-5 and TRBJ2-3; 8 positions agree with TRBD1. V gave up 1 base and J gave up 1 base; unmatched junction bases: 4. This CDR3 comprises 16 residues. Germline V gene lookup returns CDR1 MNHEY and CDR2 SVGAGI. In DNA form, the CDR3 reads TGTGCCAGCAGTTACTTTCACAGGGGGGGCACAGATACGCAGTATTTT. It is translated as CASSYFHRGGTDTQYF.

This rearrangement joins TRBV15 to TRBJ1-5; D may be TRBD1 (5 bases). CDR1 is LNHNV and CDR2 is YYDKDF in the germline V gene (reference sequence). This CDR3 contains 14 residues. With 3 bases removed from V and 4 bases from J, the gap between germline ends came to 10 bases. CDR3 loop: CATSRGRENQPQHF. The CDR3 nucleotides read TGTGCCACCAGCAGGGGACGGGAAAATCAGCCCCAGCATTTT.

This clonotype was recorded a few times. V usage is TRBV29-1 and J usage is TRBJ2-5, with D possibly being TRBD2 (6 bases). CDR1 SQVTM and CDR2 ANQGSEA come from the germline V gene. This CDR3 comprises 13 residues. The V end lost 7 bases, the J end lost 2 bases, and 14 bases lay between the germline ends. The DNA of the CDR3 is TGCAGCGGAGGGATTGGGAGGCAAGAGACCCAGTACTTC. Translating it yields CSGGIGRQETQYF. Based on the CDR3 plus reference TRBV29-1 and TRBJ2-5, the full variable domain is SAVISQKPSRDICQRGTSLTIQCQVDSQVTMMFWYRQQPGQSLTLIATANQGSEATYESGFVIDKFPISRPNLTFSTLTVSNMSPEDSSIYLCSGGIGRQETQYFGPGTRLLVL.

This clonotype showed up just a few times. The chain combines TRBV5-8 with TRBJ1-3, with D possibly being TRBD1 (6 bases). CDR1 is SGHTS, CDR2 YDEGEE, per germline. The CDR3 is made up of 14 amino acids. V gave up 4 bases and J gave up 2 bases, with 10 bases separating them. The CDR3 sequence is CASSLGQPGNTIYF. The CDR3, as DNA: TGTGCCAGCAGCCTTGGACAGCCTGGAAACACCATATATTTT.

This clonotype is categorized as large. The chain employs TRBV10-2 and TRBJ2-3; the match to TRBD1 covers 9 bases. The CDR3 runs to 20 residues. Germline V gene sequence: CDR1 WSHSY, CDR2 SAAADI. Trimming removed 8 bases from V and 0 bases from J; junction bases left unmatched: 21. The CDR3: CASPRFKPGQGVVSTDTQYF. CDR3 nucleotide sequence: TGCGCCAGCCCACGCTTTAAACCGGGACAGGGAGTAGTCAGCACAGATACGCAGTATTTT.

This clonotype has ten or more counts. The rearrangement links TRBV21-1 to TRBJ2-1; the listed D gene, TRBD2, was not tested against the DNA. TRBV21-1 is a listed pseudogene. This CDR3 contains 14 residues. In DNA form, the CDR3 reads TGTGCCAGCAGCAAAGGTCGGGGGGGCAATGAGCAGTTCTTC. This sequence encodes CASSKGRGGNEQFF.

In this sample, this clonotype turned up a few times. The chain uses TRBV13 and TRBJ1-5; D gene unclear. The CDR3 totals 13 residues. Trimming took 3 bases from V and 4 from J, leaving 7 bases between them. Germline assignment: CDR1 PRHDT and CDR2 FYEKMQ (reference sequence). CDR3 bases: TGTGCCAGCAGCTTTCGACTTAATCAGCCCCAGCATTTT. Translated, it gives CASSFRLNQPQHF.

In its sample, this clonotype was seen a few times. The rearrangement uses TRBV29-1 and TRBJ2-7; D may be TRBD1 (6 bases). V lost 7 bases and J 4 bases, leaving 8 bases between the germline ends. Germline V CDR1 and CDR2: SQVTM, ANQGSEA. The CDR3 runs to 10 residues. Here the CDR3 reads CSATGYEQYF. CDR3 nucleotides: TGCAGCGCCACAGGGTACGAGCAGTACTTC.

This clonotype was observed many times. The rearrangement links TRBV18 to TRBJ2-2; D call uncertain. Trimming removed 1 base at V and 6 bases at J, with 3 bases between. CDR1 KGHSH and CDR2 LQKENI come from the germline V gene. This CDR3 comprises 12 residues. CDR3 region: CASSPLPGELFF. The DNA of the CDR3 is TGTGCCAGCTCACCACTTCCCGGGGAGCTGTTTTTT.